This entry lists 9 T cell receptor beta chains sequenced from one sample in a study of blood T cells in healthy people across ages (dated by TCRdb to 2013 to 2016). Preparation of the library involved 5' RACE. The data were produced on an Illumina HiSeq 2500. The second PCR ran for about 6 to 12 cycles and used a J-beta primer mix along with a sample-barcoded 5' primer. TCRdb reprocessing: public reads trimmed at Q25 with fastp, clones called with MiXCR, in-frame beta chains kept. Each entry merges the rows of one CDR3 protein and shows their most common DNA and genes. The sample has more than 800,000 distinct CDR3 sequences on record, more than 40% of them singletons. The ten most abundant clones make up approximately 20% of the sample. The sequenced material came from blood. These receptors were taken from an older woman in good health.

The table lists this clonotype with many counts. The chain recombines TRBV10-2 with TRBJ2-7; 11 bases line up with TRBD2. V lost 2 bases, J lost 3 bases, and 6 bases stayed unmatched. CDR3 size: 16 residues. Germline V gives CDR1 WSHSY, CDR2 SAAADI. The CDR3 loop is CASSEPGLAGGYEQYF. The CDR3 nucleotides are TGCGCCAGCAGTGAGCCCGGGCTAGCGGGAGGCTACGAGCAGTACTTC.

V usage is TRBV10-3 and J usage is TRBJ2-5; D may be TRBD1 or TRBD2 (6 bases each). The CDR3 contains 13 residues. Trimming left V 10 bases short and J 4 bases short, with 16 bases between. Germline CDR1 is ENHRY and CDR2 is SYGVKD. The CDR3, as DNA: TGTGCCAGCGGGCCGGGGGCCGGAGAGACCCAGTACTTC. Protein: CASGPGAGETQYF.

This sequence joins TRBV4-3 and TRBJ2-1; D perhaps matches TRBD2 (6 bases). Trimming removed 3 bases from V and 4 bases from J, with 16 bases in between. The V gene's germline CDR1 is LGHNA and CDR2 YSLEER. The CDR3 has 16 residues. The CDR3 nucleotides read TGCGCCAGCAGCCACTCTCGCGGGGAAGGGTACAATGAGCAGTTCTTC. Protein: CASSHSRGEGYNEQFF.

This clonotype was seen ten or more times. The V call is TRBV11-2, the J call TRBJ2-7; D is undetermined. The length of the CDR3 is 14 residues. The V end was cut by 1 base, the J end by 0 bases, with 7 bases between. CDR1 is SGHAT and CDR2 is FQNNGV in the germline V gene. CDR3 nucleotide sequence: TGTGCCAGCAGCTTAGTCCAGTCCTCCTACGAGCAGTACTTC. This sequence encodes CASSLVQSSYEQYF.

The rearrangement joins TRBV12-3 or TRBV12-4 to TRBJ2-7; no definite D call. The V end was cut by 0 bases, the J end by 4 bases, with 16 bases between. This CDR3 comprises 16 residues. In DNA, the CDR3 is TGTGCCAGCAGTTTAGCCACCGGGCTCATTATATACGAGCAGTACTTC. Protein sequence: CASSLATGLIIYEQYF.

Worth noting for this clonotype: This sequence may be a read error, since a much larger clone differs from it by one base. The chain is built from TRBV5-1 and TRBJ1-5; D possibly corresponds to TRBD1 (6 bases). This CDR3 is built from 14 residues. Between the trimmed V and J ends, which lost 4 bases and 3 bases, there was a span of 11 bases. Per the germline V gene, CDR1 is SGHRS and CDR2 is YFSETQ. In DNA, the CDR3 is TGCGCCAGCAGCGTGGGACACTCCAATCAGCCCCAGCATTTT. It is translated as CASSVGHSNQPQHF.

This chain links TRBV5-3 with TRBJ2-1; the match to TRBD2 covers 7 bases. The DNA end lines up better with TRBJ2-7; the J call may be wrong. TRBV5-3 is noted as an ORF with a role that remains uncertain. The CDR3 runs to 16 residues. The CDR3 here is CASTQLAGAVYNEQYF. CDR3 nucleotide sequence: TGTGCCAGCACCCAACTGGCGGGAGCGGTGTACAATGAGCAGTACTTC.

In its sample, this clonotype was seen a few times. V is TRBV27 and J is TRBJ1-1; D may be TRBD1 (5 bases). This CDR3 contains 15 residues. V was clipped by 4 bases and J by 1 base, with 13 bases between them. Germline V gives CDR1 MNHEY, CDR2 SMNVEV (reference sequence). The CDR3 DNA reads TGTGCCAGCAGTTCGGGCAGGGTCGGGAACACTGAAGCTTTCTTT. Translation: CASSSGRVGNTEAFF.

The V call is TRBV28, the J call TRBJ1-3; 10 nucleotides agree with TRBD1. Germline-derived CDR1 and CDR2 are MDHEN and SYDVKM. The CDR3 is 14 residues long. The J segment lost 8 bases and the V segment lost 5 bases, leaving 6 bases of the junction unmatched. CDR3 sequence reads: CASSPGQGVDTIYF. For the CDR3, the DNA is TGTGCCAGCAGTCCCGGACAGGGGGTAGACACCATATATTTT.